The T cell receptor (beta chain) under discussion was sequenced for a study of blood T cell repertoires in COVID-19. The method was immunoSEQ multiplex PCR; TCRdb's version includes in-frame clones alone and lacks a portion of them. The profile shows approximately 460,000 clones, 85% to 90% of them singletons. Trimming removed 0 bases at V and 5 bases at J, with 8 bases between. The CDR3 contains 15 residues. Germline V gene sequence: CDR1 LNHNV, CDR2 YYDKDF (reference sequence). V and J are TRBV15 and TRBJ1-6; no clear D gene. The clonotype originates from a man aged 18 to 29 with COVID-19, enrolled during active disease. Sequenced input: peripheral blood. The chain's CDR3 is CATSRDAVDNSPLHF. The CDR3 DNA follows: TGTGCCACCAGCAGAGATGCGGTCGATAATTCACCCCTCCACTTT. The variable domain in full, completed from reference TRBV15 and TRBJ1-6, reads DAMVIQNPRYQVTQFGKPVTLSCSQTLNHNVMYWYQQKSSQAPKLLFHYYDKDFNNEADTPDNFQSRRPNTSFCFLDIRSPGLGDTAMYLCATSRDAVDNSPLHFGNGTRLTVT.